This TCR beta chain derives from a study of shared T cell receptors in the human thymus (dated by TCRdb to the early 2020s). In the study overall: The study examined how the human thymus generates shared, self-reactive T-cell receptor alpha chains.

Library preparation used the immunoSEQ multiplex PCR assay. Sourced from immuneACCESS, this table was stored by TCRdb with only in-frame sequences that have V and J called. A share of the clones is absent; for the studies checked, an unresolved V gene accounts for under half, and the remainder has no known explanation. This sample is represented by hundreds of thousands of clones; 85% to 90% of them were singletons. The ten largest make up 0.0095% to 0.012% of the sample. This clone has a single count. It lacks a known antigen. Within one base of it there is no much larger clone, and no base qualities were kept. The sample was also reused in another study, on human thymus T cells. In that second paper, the authors write: Immunologically healthy infants undergoing open corrective cardiac surgery for congenital heart defects in Finland were used as donors. The thymus tissue came from surgical resects taken out during corrective cardiac surgery. Usage of V and J gene segments appeared to be biased in both the thymic and the peripheral blood repertoires. The related research found that thymic TCR repertoires overlapped highly between unrelated individuals. The study described the TCR alpha and beta repertoires in eight or nine infant thymus samples and four matching peripheral blood samples. The infant donors were about 6 to 244 days old, and the cohort included five or six males and two females. Thymocytes were freed from the tissue by mechanical means and kept at -70 degrees C as pellets of roughly 8.5-31 million cells. Genomic DNA was extracted from frozen cell pellets with a QIAsymphony instrument. The immunoSEQ multiplex PCR assay was used to amplify the TCRB and TCRAD loci from a standardized quantity of quality-controlled genomic DNA. Amplicons spanned the V(D)J region at a length sufficient to cover the CDR3 and identify V and J genes. Through the commercial immunoSEQ service, the amplicons were sequenced on an Illumina platform. Corrections for primer bias and sequencing errors followed previously described methods, while TCRAD and TCRB definitions were based on the IMGT database. Analysis of the repertoires was done with immunoSEQ Analyzer 3.0 and VDJTools and included basic statistics, V/J segment usage, diversity estimates, rarefaction and pairwise overlap. Diversity was estimated with Chao1, ChaoE, Efron-Thisted, Shannon and inverse Simpson indices, and also on datasets down-sampled to the smallest sample. Repertoire overlap used strict matching of CDR3 nucleotide sequence, V gene and J gene, with Jaccard-based multidimensional scaling clustering. Thymus samples yielded on average approximately 860,000 unique TCRB clonotypes, compared with around 79,000 from blood samples.

The receptor was derived from a boy under two years old with a congenital heart defect. Donor details come from another sample of the same person, matched by shared clones. Input material: thymocytes.

The nucleotides are TGTGCCAGCAGTCCCGACCGGGACAGCATTAACTATGGCTACACCTTC. Protein translation: CASSPDRDSINYGYTF. The chain links TRBV28 with TRBJ1-2, with 7 middle bases fitting TRBD1. Measured from the cysteine to the phenylalanine, the CDR3 is 16 residues long. CDR3 DNA only is kept here, 48 bases in frame from base 1. From the germline V gene, CDR1 is MDHEN and CDR2 is SYDVKM. The V end gives up 5 bases and the J end 1 base, leaving 10 bases in the junction not matched to a gene.